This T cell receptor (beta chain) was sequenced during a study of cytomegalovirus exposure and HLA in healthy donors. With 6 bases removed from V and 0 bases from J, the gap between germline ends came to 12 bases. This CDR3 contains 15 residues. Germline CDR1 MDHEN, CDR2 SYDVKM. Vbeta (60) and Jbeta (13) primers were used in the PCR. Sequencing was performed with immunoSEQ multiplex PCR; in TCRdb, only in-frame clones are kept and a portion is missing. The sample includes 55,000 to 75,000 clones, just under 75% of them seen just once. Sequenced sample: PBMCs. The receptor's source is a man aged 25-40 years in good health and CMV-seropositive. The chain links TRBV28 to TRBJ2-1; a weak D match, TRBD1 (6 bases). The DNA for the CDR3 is TGTGCCAGCAGGGGGGCCCCCCCCTCCTACAATGAGCAGTTCTTC. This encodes CASRGAPPSYNEQFF.